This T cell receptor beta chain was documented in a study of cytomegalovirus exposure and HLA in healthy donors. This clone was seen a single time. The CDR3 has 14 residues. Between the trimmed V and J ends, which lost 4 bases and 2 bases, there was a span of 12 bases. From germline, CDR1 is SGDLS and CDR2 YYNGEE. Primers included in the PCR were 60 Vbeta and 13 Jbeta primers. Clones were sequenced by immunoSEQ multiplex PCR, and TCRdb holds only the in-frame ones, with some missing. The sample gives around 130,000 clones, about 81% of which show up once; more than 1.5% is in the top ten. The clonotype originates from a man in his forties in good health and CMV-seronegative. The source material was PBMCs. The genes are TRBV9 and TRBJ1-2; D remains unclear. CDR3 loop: CASSLTTGNYGYTF. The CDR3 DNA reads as TGTGCCAGCAGCTTGACGACGGGAAACTATGGCTACACCTTC.